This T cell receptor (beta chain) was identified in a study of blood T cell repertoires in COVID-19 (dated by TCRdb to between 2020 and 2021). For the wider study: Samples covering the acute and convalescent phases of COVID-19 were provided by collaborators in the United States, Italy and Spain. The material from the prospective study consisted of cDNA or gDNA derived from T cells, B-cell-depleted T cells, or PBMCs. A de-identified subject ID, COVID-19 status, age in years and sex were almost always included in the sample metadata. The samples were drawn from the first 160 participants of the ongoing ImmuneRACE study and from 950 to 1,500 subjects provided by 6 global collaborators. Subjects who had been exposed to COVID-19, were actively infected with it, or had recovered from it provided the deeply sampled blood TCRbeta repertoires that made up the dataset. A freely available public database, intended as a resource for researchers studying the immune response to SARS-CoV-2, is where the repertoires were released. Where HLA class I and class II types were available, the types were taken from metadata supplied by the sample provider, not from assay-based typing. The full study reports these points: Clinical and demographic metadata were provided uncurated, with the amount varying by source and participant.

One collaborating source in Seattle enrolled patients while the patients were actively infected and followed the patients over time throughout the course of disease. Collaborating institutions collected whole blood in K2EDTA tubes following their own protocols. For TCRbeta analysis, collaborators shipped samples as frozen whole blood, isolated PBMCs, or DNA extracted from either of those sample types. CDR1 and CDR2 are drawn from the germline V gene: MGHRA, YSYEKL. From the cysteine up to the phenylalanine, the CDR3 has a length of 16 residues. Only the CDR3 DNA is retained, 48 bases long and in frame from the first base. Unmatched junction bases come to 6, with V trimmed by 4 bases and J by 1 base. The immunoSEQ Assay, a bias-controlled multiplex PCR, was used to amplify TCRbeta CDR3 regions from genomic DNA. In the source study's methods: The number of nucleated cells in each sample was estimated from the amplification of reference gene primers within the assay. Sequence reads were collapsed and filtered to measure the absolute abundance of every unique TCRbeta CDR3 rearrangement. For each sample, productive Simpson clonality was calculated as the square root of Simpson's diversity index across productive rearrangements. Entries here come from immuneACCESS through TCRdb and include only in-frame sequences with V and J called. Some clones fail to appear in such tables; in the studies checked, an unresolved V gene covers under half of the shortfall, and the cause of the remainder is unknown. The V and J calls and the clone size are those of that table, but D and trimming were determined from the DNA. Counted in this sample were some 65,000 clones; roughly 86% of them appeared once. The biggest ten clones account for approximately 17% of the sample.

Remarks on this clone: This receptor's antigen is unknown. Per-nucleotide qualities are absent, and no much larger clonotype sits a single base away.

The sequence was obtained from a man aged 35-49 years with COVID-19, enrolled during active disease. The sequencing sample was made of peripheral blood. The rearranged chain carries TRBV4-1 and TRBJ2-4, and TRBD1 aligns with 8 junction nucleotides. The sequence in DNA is TGCGCCAGCAGCCCTCAGGGGGCCGGGGCCAAAAACATTCAGTACTTC. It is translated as CASSPQGAGAKNIQYF.